This is a list of T cell receptor beta chains from one sample in a study of blood T cell repertoires in COVID-19. Method: immunoSEQ multiplex PCR; TCRdb's copy keeps in-frame clones and lacks some. The sample consists of 100,000 to 140,000 clones, about 87% of them appearing once. The sequencing input was peripheral blood. These receptor sequences come from a man aged 45-65 years with active or convalescent COVID-19. Each CDR3 is given with its conserved first and last residue. Each record gives: V gene, J gene, clone size, D gene, CDR3 protein, CDR3 DNA. The D gene is left open where the match is weak. Clone size is given for some rows only: seen once, a few or many times, or a class if the clone is expanded.

V gene: TRBV7-2; J gene: TRBJ2-7; clone size: .; D gene: .; CDR3 protein: CASSPRGEQYF; CDR3 DNA: TGTGCCAGCAGCCCCAGGGGTGAGCAGTACTTC
V gene: TRBV5-4; J gene: TRBJ1-1; clone size: .; D gene: .; CDR3 protein: CASSLGLLSSEAFF; CDR3 DNA: TGTGCCAGCAGCCTGGGGCTTTTATCAAGTGAAGCTTTCTTT
V gene: TRBV6-5; J gene: TRBJ2-1; clone size: .; D gene: .; CDR3 protein: CASSYFRGRGYNEQFF; CDR3 DNA: TGTGCCAGCAGTTACTTTAGAGGGAGAGGCTACAATGAGCAGTTCTTC
V gene: TRBV11-2; J gene: TRBJ2-3; clone size: .; D gene: .; CDR3 protein: CASSLAPTVDTQYF; CDR3 DNA: TGTGCCAGCAGCTTAGCCCCCACGGTAGATACGCAGTATTTT
V gene: TRBV4-3; J gene: TRBJ2-5; clone size: once; D gene: TRBD1; CDR3 protein: CASSQYTGTGQETQYF; CDR3 DNA: TGCGCCAGCAGCCAATATACCGGGACAGGACAAGAGACCCAGTACTTC
V gene: TRBV7-2; J gene: TRBJ2-7; clone size: .; D gene: .; CDR3 protein: CASSERTREEQYF; CDR3 DNA: TGTGCCAGCAGCGAAAGAACGCGCGAGGAGCAGTACTTC
V gene: TRBV5-1; J gene: TRBJ2-3; clone size: .; D gene: TRBD2; CDR3 protein: CASSLSTSGSGDTQYF; CDR3 DNA: TGCGCCAGCAGCTTGTCCACTAGCGGGAGCGGAGATACGCAGTATTTT
V gene: TRBV5-4; J gene: TRBJ2-3; clone size: .; D gene: .; CDR3 protein: CASRLTESTDTQYF; CDR3 DNA: TGTGCCAGCAGACTAACTGAATCTACAGATACGCAGTATTTT
V gene: TRBV19; J gene: TRBJ1-5; clone size: .; D gene: TRBD1; CDR3 protein: CASTKTGANQPQHF; CDR3 DNA: TGTGCCAGTACCAAGACAGGGGCCAATCAGCCCCAGCATTTT
V gene: TRBV5-6; J gene: TRBJ1-6; clone size: once; D gene: TRBD1; CDR3 protein: CASSYIDRDSPLHF; CDR3 DNA: TGTGCCAGCAGCTATATAGACAGGGATTCACCCCTCCACTTT
V gene: TRBV10-3; J gene: TRBJ2-5; clone size: .; D gene: .; CDR3 protein: CAISQTGQETQYF; CDR3 DNA: TGTGCCATCAGCCAGACAGGTCAGGAGACCCAGTACTTC